The clone carrying this T cell receptor beta chain was seen ten or more times. The antigen remains undetermined. The germline gene is not matched at one end of the junction; a read error may be the cause. CDR1 is SNHLY, CDR2 FYNNEI, per germline. This CDR3 is 13 amino acids long. The source of the sample is a study of T cells in Graves' hyperthyroidism and ophthalmopathy. Study-wide results and limits: Using 13 V-J features, a model discriminated ophthalmopathy from stable hyperthyroidism.

RNA transcripts gave rise to amplified TCR beta CDR3 regions. First-round RT-PCR of the TCR CDR3 relied on the HTBI primer set. TCRdb fed the multiplex PCR reads into MiXCR, producing one record per CDR3 protein. This sample yields roughly 130,000 distinct CDR3 sequences, of which about 20% are seen a single time; 67% belongs to the top ten. The rearrangement uses TRBV2 and TRBJ2-7; 8 bases are a match to TRBD1. This receptor was taken from a woman in her forties or fifties with Graves' hyperthyroidism that later progressed to Graves' ophthalmopathy. Source material: blood. CDR3 in amino acids: CASNEQQGGEQYF. The CDR3 bases are TGTGCCAGCAATGAACAACAGGGGGGCGAGCAGTACTTC. The variable domain in full, completed from reference TRBV2 and TRBJ2-7, reads EPEVTQTPSHQVTQMGQEVILRCVPISNHLYFYWYRQILGQKVEFLVSFYNNEISEKSEIFDDQFSVERPDGSNFTLKIRSTKLEDSAMYFCASNEQQGGEQYFGPGTRLTVT.